A single sample gave rise to the 24 T cell receptor beta chains below, sequenced in a study of shared clonotypes between healthy human individuals. CD45RO-negative CD8 cells positively selected for CCR7 made up the naive population, which excluded terminally differentiated effector memory CD45RA+ cells. The data were produced by immunoSEQ multiplex PCR, yet TCRdb's version contains in-frame clones alone and is incomplete. This table has roughly 2.1 million clones, roughly 91% appearing once. Sequencing used naive CD8+ T cells from PBMCs. These receptors were collected from a man between 18 and 35 years old in good health. Some clones in this sample may be carry-over from other donors' samples.

This chain links TRBV7-2 with TRBJ1-2, with 9 bases identical to TRBD1. With V trimmed by 0 bases and J by 4 bases, 6 bases remained unmatched. The CDR3 covers 16 residues. Germline V gene sequence: CDR1 SGHTA, CDR2 FQGNSA. The CDR3 DNA follows: TGTGCCAGCAGCTTAGCCACAGGGGGCAGACCCTATGGCTACACCTTC. It yields the protein CASSLATGGRPYGYTF.

The chain combines TRBV5-1 with TRBJ1-1, with D perhaps TRBD1 (6 bases). V lost 9 bases, J lost 0 bases, and 15 bases lay in between. The CDR3 covers 14 residues. Germline loops: CDR1 SGHRS, CDR2 YFSETQ. The CDR3 DNA sequence: TGCGCCACCAAACTCGGACAGATGAACACTGAAGCTTTCTTT. This sequence encodes CATKLGQMNTEAFF.

As for this clone: The sample contains more than one DNA sequence encoding this CDR3. The chain is built from TRBV4-2 and TRBJ1-5, with no clear D. Germline V gene lookup returns CDR1 LGHNA and CDR2 YNFKEQ. This CDR3 is built from 12 residues. The V end was cut by 3 bases, the J end by 7 bases, with 7 bases between. The CDR3 protein is CASSQGGQPQHF. The CDR3 region has the DNA TGTGCCAGCAGCCAGGGAGGCCAGCCCCAGCATTTT.

The chain recombines TRBV27 with TRBJ2-7, with 10 bases fitting TRBD1. This CDR3 spans 18 amino acids. V was pared by 1 base and J by 3 bases, with 12 bases of the junction left unmatched. Germline V gene lookup returns CDR1 MNHEY and CDR2 SMNVEV (reference sequence). In DNA form, the CDR3 reads TGTGCCAGCAGTTTATTAAGGGGGGGGACAGGGGACGTCTACGAGCAGTACTTC. It encodes CASSLLRGGTGDVYEQYF.

This chain joins TRBV27 and TRBJ2-2; the D is unclear. CDR1 is MNHEY and CDR2 is SMNVEV in the germline V gene (reference sequence). The V and J ends lost 0 bases and 1 base respectively, with 9 bases between them. The CDR3 is 16 residues long. This chain's CDR3 is CASSLSFPGNTGELFF. CDR3 in DNA: TGTGCCAGCAGTTTATCGTTTCCCGGGAACACCGGGGAGCTGTTTTTT.

V gene TRBV7-8 combines with J gene TRBJ1-1; D is ambiguous. The V end was cut by 5 bases, the J end by 3 bases, with 16 bases between. The CDR3 contains 15 residues. Germline loops: CDR1 SGHVS, CDR2 FQNEAQ. CDR3 DNA: TGTGCCAGCAGCCGTCGTATTCGACGGGACACTGAAGCTTTCTTT. Its protein is CASSRRIRRDTEAFF. Full variable domain (outside the CDR3, taken from reference TRBV7-8 and TRBJ1-1): GAGVSQSPRYKVAKRGQDVALRCDPISGHVSLFWYQQALGQGPEFLTYFQNEAQLDKSGLPSDRFFAERPEGSVSTLKIQRTQQEDSAVYLCASSRRIRRDTEAFFGQGTRLTVV.

As for this clone: Other DNA sequences of this sample code for an identical CDR3. The CDR3 reads CASSLGRGRGYTF. CDR3 in DNA: TGTGCCAGCAGTTTGGGACGGGGACGTGGCTACACCTTC. The V call is TRBV27, the J call TRBJ1-2, with TRBD1 as a possible D gene (5 bases). V was pared by 3 bases and J by 7 bases, with 12 bases between. There are 13 residues in the CDR3. The germline V gene encodes CDR1 MNHEY and CDR2 SMNVEV (reference sequence).

This clone was observed a few times. The CDR3 nucleotides read TGTGCCAGCAGTTACTTCAACGAGGACAGGAGAGCTTTCTTT. This codes for CASSYFNEDRRAFF. The genes are TRBV6-6 and TRBJ1-1, with 7 bases aligning to TRBD1. After removal of 1 base from V and 10 bases from J, the junction contained 9 bases not matched to a gene. Germline V gene data show CDR1 as MNHNY and CDR2 as SVGAGI (reference sequence). The CDR3 sequence is 14 residues long.

The chain couples TRBV10-2 to TRBJ1-2, with D unresolved. Germline CDR1 is WSHSY and CDR2 is SAAADI. The CDR3 has 15 residues. The ends were cut back, 6 bases at V and 3 bases at J, with 17 bases in the middle. CDR3 protein: CASRAPGERDYGYTF. The CDR3 DNA follows: TGCGCCAGCAGGGCTCCCGGGGAGCGTGACTATGGCTACACCTTC.

In DNA, the CDR3 is TGTGCCAGCTCACCACTACCGGGACCAGAGCGAAATGGCTACACCTTC. Its translation: CASSPLPGPERNGYTF. The chain joins TRBV18 to TRBJ1-2; D possibly corresponds to TRBD1 (5 bases). The V end was cut by 1 base, the J end by 6 bases, with 18 bases between. Looked up from germline, CDR1 is KGHSH and CDR2 is LQKENI. The CDR3 contains 16 residues.

The chain links TRBV5-1 to TRBJ2-2; weak D call: TRBD1 (6 bases). Germline V CDR1 and CDR2: SGHRS, YFSETQ. The CDR3 has 15 amino acids. Trimming shortened V by 2 bases and J by 6 bases, and 14 bases separated the two germline ends. The CDR3 loop is CASSFKDRGAGELFF. The CDR3 region has the DNA TGCGCCAGCAGCTTTAAGGACAGAGGGGCCGGGGAGCTGTTTTTT. The whole variable domain, remainder taken from reference TRBV5-1 and TRBJ2-2, is KAGVTQTPRYLIKTRGQQVTLSCSPISGHRSVSWYQQTPGQGLQFLFEYFSETQRNKGNFPGRFSGRQFSNSRSEMNVSTLELGDSALYLCASSFKDRGAGELFFGEGSRLTVL.

Concerning this clone itself: At the DNA level, this CDR3 is encoded by other sequences in the same sample as well. The chain uses TRBV9 and TRBJ2-2, with D hard to call. The CDR3 extends over 14 amino acids. Germline V lookup: CDR1 SGDLS, CDR2 YYNGEE. V lost 0 bases and J lost 2, with 5 bases in between. The CDR3 loop reads CASSVAVNTGELFF. The CDR3 DNA is TGTGCCAGCAGCGTAGCAGTAAACACCGGGGAGCTGTTTTTT.

This clone has more than one count but fewer than ten. The chain is built from TRBV27 and TRBJ2-7; no clear D. Germline-derived CDR1 and CDR2 are MNHEY and SMNVEV (reference sequence). Deletions cut 3 bases from V and 3 bases from J, with 12 bases between. The CDR3 consists of 14 residues. CDR3 sequence reads: CASSLRSVDYEQYF. CDR3 bases: TGTGCCAGCAGTTTGCGGTCAGTAGACTACGAGCAGTACTTC.

In this sample, this clone turned up a few times. The rearrangement links TRBV29-1 to TRBJ1-1, with D possibly TRBD1 on 6 matching bases. Germline V gene lookup returns CDR1 SQVTM and CDR2 ANQGSEA. V shed 0 bases and J shed 1 base, with 15 bases lying between them. This CDR3 has 16 residues. CDR3 bases: TGCAGCGTTGAAGATTATGGGCAGGGACAGAACACTGAAGCTTTCTTT. Its translation: CSVEDYGQGQNTEAFF.

The chain has TRBV7-3 and TRBJ1-1; D perhaps matches TRBD1 (5 bases). CDR1 and CDR2 from the germline V gene are SGHTA and FQGTGA. The CDR3 totals 15 residues. V was trimmed by 0 bases and J by 1 base, leaving 9 bases between them. DNA for the CDR3: TGTGCCAGCAGCTTAACGGACAAGCCGAACACTGAAGCTTTCTTT. The encoded protein is CASSLTDKPNTEAFF.

As for this clone: The sample has other DNA sequences that encode this CDR3 too. The J gene is TRBJ1-5, the V gene TRBV28; D ambiguous. Germline values: CDR1 MDHEN, CDR2 SYDVKM. The CDR3 covers 13 residues. V was cut by 5 bases and J by 4 bases, with 9 bases left in between. The CDR3 loop reads CASSPNSNQPQHF. The CDR3 nucleotides are TGTGCCAGCAGTCCCAACTCTAATCAGCCCCAGCATTTT.

This rearrangement joins TRBV5-4 to TRBJ1-1; D gene uncertain. This CDR3 contains 13 residues. Germline loops: CDR1 SGHNT, CDR2 YYREEE (reference sequence). Trimming cost V 0 bases and J 3 bases, with 6 bases left between them. The CDR3 region has the DNA TGTGCCAGCAGCTTGGACAGTTACACTGAAGCTTTCTTT. It codes for CASSLDSYTEAFF.

This sequence joins TRBV5-1 and TRBJ2-3, with 11 bases that match TRBD2. The CDR3 sequence is 17 residues long. The V segment lost 1 base and the J segment 0 bases; nucleotides outside the gene matches: 4. Per germline, CDR1 SGHRS and CDR2 YFSETQ. The CDR3: CASSLSLAGESTDTQYF. The CDR3 nucleotides are TGCGCCAGCAGCTTGTCACTAGCGGGAGAGAGCACAGATACGCAGTATTTT.

V and J are TRBV10-3 and TRBJ1-1; unclear D gene. V lost 6 bases, J lost 3 bases, and 11 bases lay in between. There are 13 residues in the CDR3. CDR1 and CDR2 from the germline V gene are ENHRY and SYGVKD. The CDR3 DNA follows: TGTGCCATCAGAGGAGTTATTGACACTGAAGCTTTCTTT. Protein product: CAIRGVIDTEAFF.

The V call is TRBV13, the J call TRBJ2-2, with D possibly matching TRBD2 (6 bases). V lost 5 bases to trimming and J lost 0 bases, with 16 bases between them. Germline CDR1 and CDR2: PRHDT and FYEKMQ (reference sequence). This CDR3 comprises 17 residues. The CDR3 nucleotides read TGTGCCAGCAGCCCCCGACTAGTTCTTTCGAACACCGGGGAGCTGTTTTTT. Its protein product is CASSPRLVLSNTGELFF.

The rearrangement links TRBV29-1 to TRBJ2-7; D gene ambiguous. Germline V lookup: CDR1 SQVTM, CDR2 ANQGSEA. This CDR3 is built from 12 residues. V was trimmed by 5 bases and J by 3 bases, leaving 11 bases between them. The CDR3 sequence: CSVSVRGYEQYF. The CDR3 DNA reads as TGCAGCGTTTCGGTCAGAGGCTACGAGCAGTACTTC.

The chain joins TRBV7-2 to TRBJ1-4; maybe TRBD1 (6 bases). Between the trimmed V and J ends, which lost 5 bases and 8 bases, there was a span of 18 bases. Looked up from germline, CDR1 is SGHTA and CDR2 is FQGNSA. The CDR3 consists of 15 residues. In nucleotides, the CDR3 is TGTGCCAGCAGCCCGCAGGGGAACGGGATCGAAAAACTGTTTTTT. Amino acids: CASSPQGNGIEKLFF.

The chain uses TRBV16 and TRBJ2-7, with TRBD1 matching 7 bases. J was trimmed by 3 bases and V by 4 bases; bases with no gene match: 3. This CDR3 has 13 amino acids. Germline loops: CDR1 KGHSY, CDR2 FQNENV. As DNA, the CDR3 is TGTGCCAGCAGCCTAGACAGGGTCTACGAGCAGTACTTC. Protein product: CASSLDRVYEQYF.

The V and J genes are TRBV10-3 and TRBJ2-7; D is possibly TRBD1 (6 bases). Deletions cut 0 bases from V and 2 bases from J, with 23 bases between. CDR3 length: 19 amino acids. From germline, CDR1 is ENHRY and CDR2 SYGVKD. This chain's CDR3 is CAISESLLEGEIFPYEQYF. CDR3 DNA sequence: TGTGCCATCAGTGAGTCCCTGTTAGAGGGGGAGATATTCCCCTACGAGCAGTACTTC.